This T cell receptor (beta chain) stems from a study of T-cell reconstitution after alpha-beta-depleted transplantation in children. As concerns this clonotype: Its antigen remains unknown.

For TCRbeta, the library was prepared with unique molecular identifiers. TCRdb itself ran the PCR reads through MiXCR, one entry per CDR3 protein. The sample consists of over 80,000 distinct CDR3 sequences, under 25% of them appearing once. The germline CDR1 and CDR2 sequences are MDHEN and SYDVKM. Trimming removed 8 bases from V and 4 bases from J; junction bases left unmatched: 5. This CDR3 contains 13 residues. Whole-study findings and limits: High day-60 TCRbeta diversity in some patients came from surviving recipient T cells and thymic progenitors. Reports say that about two months after transplant, the alpha-beta T cells came out of several hundred graft clones that had expanded. Counts and diversity of T cells one year after transplant came mostly from newly produced T cells.

The clonotype was recovered from a boy between 2 and 15 years old with acute lymphoblastic leukemia, due to receive a stem cell transplant. The sequencing used PBMCs, collected before TCRalphabeta/CD19-depleted stem cell transplant. The chain uses TRBV28 and TRBJ2-1; TRBD1 agrees at 7 bases. The CDR3 here is CASRQGIYNEQFF. CDR3 nucleotide sequence: TGTGCCAGCCGACAGGGTATTTACAATGAGCAGTTCTTC.